The 2 T cell receptor beta chains below come from one sample, sequenced in a study of blood T cell repertoires in COVID-19. The method was immunoSEQ multiplex PCR; TCRdb's version includes in-frame clones alone and lacks a portion of them. This sample has 250,000 to 350,000 clones, with approximately 88% found just once. What was sequenced was PBMCs or T cells enriched from blood (not recorded which). The receptors come from a woman in her forties who had recovered from COVID-19.

The chain recombines TRBV28 with TRBJ2-1; TRBD1 matches at 7 bases. The ends lost 2 bases at V and 5 bases at J; junction bases unmatched: 6. The CDR3 runs to 15 residues. Germline loops: CDR1 MDHEN, CDR2 SYDVKM. The CDR3 is CASSLGTASNNEQFF. The CDR3 region has the DNA TGTGCCAGCAGTTTAGGGACAGCTTCAAACAATGAGCAGTTCTTC.

The rearrangement joins TRBV7-8 to TRBJ1-4, with 8 bases that match TRBD1. Trimming cost V 6 bases and J 5 bases; bases outside gene matches: 11. This CDR3 region has 16 residues. Germline loops: CDR1 SGHVS, CDR2 FQNEAQ. The CDR3 here is CASRPLPRDRNEKLFF. The CDR3, as DNA: TGTGCCAGCAGACCCCTCCCCCGGGACAGGAATGAAAAACTGTTTTTT.